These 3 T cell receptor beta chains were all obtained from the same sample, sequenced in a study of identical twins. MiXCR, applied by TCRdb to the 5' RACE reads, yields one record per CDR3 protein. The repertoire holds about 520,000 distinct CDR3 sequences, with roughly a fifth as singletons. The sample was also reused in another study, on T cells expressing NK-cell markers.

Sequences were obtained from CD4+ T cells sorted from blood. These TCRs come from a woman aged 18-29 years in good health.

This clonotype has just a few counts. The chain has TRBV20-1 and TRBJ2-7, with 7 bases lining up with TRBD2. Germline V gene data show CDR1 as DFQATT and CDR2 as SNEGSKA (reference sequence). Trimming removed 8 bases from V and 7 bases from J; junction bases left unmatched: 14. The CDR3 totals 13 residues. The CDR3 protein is CSHSGPGTKEQYF. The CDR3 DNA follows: TGCAGTCATAGCGGGCCGGGGACTAAGGAGCAGTACTTC.

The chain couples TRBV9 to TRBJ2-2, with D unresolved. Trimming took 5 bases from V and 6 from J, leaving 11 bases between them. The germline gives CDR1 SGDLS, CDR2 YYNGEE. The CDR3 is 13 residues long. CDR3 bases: TGTGCCAGCAGGCCTACAGCGTCCGGGGAGCTGTTTTTT. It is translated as CASRPTASGELFF.

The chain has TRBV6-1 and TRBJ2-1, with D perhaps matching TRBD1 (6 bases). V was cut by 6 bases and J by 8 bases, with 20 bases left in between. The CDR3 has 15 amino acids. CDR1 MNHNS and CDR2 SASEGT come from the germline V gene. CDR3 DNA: TGTGCCAGCAGCGCTCCTCGGGCAGGGGCCCATGAGCAGTTCTTC. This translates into CASSAPRAGAHEQFF.